These 5 T cell receptor beta chains were all obtained from the same sample, sequenced in a study of CD8 T cells in Susac syndrome. Random hexamers were used to reverse transcribe roughly 0.5 to 1 ug of RNA. Via MiXCR, TCRdb re-called the immunoSEQ multiplex PCR reads, giving one row per CDR3 protein. The repertoire holds about 200,000 distinct CDR3 sequences, with approximately 95% as singletons. The material sequenced was CD4+ T cells from PBMCs. These receptors were obtained from a human donor with multiple sclerosis.

The genes are TRBV4-2 and TRBJ1-6; D might be TRBD1 (6 bases). The CDR3 is 16 amino acids. CDR1 and CDR2 from the germline V gene are LGHNA and YNFKEQ. V was shortened by 5 bases and J by 7 bases, with 18 bases between the two germline ends. The CDR3 nucleotides read TGTGCCAGCAGCTACTCGGAGGGGGGGCTAAATTCACCCCTCCACTTT. Protein product: CASSYSEGGLNSPLHF.

The chain recombines TRBV2 with TRBJ2-1; 8 bases fit TRBD2. Trimming removed 3 bases from V and 6 bases from J; junction bases left unmatched: 7. There are 15 residues in the CDR3. Germline CDR1 SNHLY, CDR2 FYNNEI. The DNA of the CDR3 is TGTGCCAGCAGTGACCAACTAGCGGCGATCAATGAGCAGTTCTTC. It is translated as CASSDQLAAINEQFF.

The chain is built from TRBV10-3 and TRBJ2-3; TRBD1 is a possible D gene (5 bases). The germline gives CDR1 ENHRY, CDR2 SYGVKD. The CDR3 sequence is 14 residues long. V gave up 6 bases and J gave up 2 bases, with 12 bases separating them. The DNA of the CDR3 is TGTGCCATCAGGGCAGGGTTGTACACAGATACGCAGTATTTT. Amino acids: CAIRAGLYTDTQYF.

The V and J genes are TRBV24-1 and TRBJ2-2; D unresolved. Germline V gives CDR1 KGHDR, CDR2 SFDVKD. Trimming cost V 4 bases and J 0 bases, with 11 bases left between them. The CDR3 totals 16 residues. The CDR3 region has the DNA TGTGCCACCAGTGACCCCGACGCCGCGAACACCGGGGAGCTGTTTTTT. Translating it yields CATSDPDAANTGELFF.

The V and J genes are TRBV18 and TRBJ2-1, with 8 bases lining up with TRBD1. V trimming: 3 bases; J trimming: 6 bases; junction bases outside the gene matches: 7. This CDR3 region has 15 residues. Germline CDR1 reads KGHSH; CDR2 reads LQKENI. The CDR3 DNA reads as TGTGCCAGCTCACCGGGCCAGGGGGCGAGCAATGAGCAGTTCTTC. Amino acid sequence: CASSPGQGASNEQFF.